This TCR beta chain came from a study of T cell responses to AZD1222 COVID-19 vaccine. Generated by immunoSEQ multiplex PCR, the TCRdb table keeps only in-frame clones and is missing some. In the table there are about 170,000 clones, about nine tenths of which are singletons. Study-level results: Epitopes outside B.1.351 and B.1.1.7 mutated regions reportedly drew nearly half of spike TCRs. Of the AZD1222 recipients, only 5 or 6 were seropositive at baseline. Spike was spanned by vaccine-associated CD4 TCRs, with dominance at 160-218 and 743-854. Among the donors, most were white British and more were female, and clonal diversity was possibly underestimated.

In regard to this clone: Its cognate antigen is unknown.

This CDR3 has 12 residues. The V gene lost 1 base and the J gene lost 9 bases, with 7 bases spanning the gap. Germline V gives CDR1 LNHDA, CDR2 SQIVND (reference sequence). The chain recombines TRBV19 with TRBJ1-3; no clear D. The TCR was taken from an adult in good health. The sample consisted of peripheral blood, taken on day 0 of AZD1222 vaccination. In DNA, the CDR3 is TGTGCCAGTAGTATAGTCCGCGGCACCATATATTTT. The encoded protein is CASSIVRGTIYF.